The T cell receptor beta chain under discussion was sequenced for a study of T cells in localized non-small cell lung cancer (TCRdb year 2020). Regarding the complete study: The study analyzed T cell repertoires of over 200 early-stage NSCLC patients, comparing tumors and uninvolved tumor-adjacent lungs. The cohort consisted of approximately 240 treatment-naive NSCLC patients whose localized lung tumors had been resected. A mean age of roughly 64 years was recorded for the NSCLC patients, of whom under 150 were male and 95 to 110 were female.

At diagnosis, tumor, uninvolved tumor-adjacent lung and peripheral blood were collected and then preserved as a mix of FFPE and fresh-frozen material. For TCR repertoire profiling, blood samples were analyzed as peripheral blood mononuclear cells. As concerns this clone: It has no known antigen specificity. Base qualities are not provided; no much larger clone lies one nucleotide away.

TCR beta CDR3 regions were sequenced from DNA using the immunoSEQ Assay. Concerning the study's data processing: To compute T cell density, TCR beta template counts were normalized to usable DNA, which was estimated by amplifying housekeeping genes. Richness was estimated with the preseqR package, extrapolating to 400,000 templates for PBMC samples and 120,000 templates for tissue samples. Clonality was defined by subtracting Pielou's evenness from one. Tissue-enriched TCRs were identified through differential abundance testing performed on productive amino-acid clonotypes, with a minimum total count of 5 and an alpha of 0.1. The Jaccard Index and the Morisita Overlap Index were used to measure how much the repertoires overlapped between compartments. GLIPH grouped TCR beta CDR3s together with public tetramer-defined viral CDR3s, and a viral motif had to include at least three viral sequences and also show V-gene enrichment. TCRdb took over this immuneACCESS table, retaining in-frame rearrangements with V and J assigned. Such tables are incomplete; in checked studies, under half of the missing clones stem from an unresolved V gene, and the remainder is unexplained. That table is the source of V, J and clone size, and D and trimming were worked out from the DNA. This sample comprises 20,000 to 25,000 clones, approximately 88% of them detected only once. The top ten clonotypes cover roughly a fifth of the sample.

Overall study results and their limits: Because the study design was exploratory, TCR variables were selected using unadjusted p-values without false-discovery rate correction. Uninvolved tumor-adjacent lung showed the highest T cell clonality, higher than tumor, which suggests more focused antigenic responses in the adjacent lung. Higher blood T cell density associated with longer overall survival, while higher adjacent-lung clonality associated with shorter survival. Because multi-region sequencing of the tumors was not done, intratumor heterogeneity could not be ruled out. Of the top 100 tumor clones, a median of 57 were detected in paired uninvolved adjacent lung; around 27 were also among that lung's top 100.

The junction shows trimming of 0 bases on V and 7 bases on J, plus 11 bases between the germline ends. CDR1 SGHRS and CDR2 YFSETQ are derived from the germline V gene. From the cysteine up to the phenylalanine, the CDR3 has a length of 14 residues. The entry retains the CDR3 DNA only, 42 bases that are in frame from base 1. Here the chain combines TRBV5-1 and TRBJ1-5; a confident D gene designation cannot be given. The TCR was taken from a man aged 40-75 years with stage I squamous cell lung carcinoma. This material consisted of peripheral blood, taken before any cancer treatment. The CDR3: CASSLGENGQPQHF. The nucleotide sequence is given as TGCGCCAGCAGCTTGGGTGAGAACGGGCAGCCCCAGCATTTT.